The 5 T cell receptor beta chains listed next were all sequenced from one sample in a study of read filtering for tumor transcriptome and immune sequencing. The library was built from about 400 ng RNA with molecular barcoded adaptors for alpha/delta and beta/gamma chains. In TCRdb, the reads were re-called with MiXCR into one record per CDR3 protein. The sample has some 40,000 distinct CDR3 sequences; around 13% are singletons. What was sequenced was a population of CD138-negative cells sorted from bone marrow. The receptors originated from a donor aged 40 or older with multiple myeloma.

On this clonotype itself: A single base separates this from a much larger clone, so it may be a read error. The chain combines TRBV15 with TRBJ1-3, with 10 bases lining up with TRBD1. This CDR3 contains 17 residues. From germline, CDR1 is LNHNV and CDR2 YYDKDF (reference sequence). The CDR3 DNA reads TGTGCCACCAGCAGAGATGGACAGGGGGGTTCTGGAAACGCCATATATTTT. Translated, it gives CATSRDGQGGSGNAIYF.

This clonotype was detected many times. V usage is TRBV7-2 and J usage is TRBJ1-5; 9 bases are a match to TRBD1. The CDR3 has 15 amino acids. Trimming at V came to 1 base and at J to 4 bases, leaving 2 bases not matched to a gene. The germline CDR1 and CDR2 sequences are SGHTA and FQGNSA. The CDR3 is CASSLGDRANQPQHF. The CDR3 nucleotides read TGTGCCAGCAGCTTAGGGGACAGGGCTAATCAGCCCCAGCATTTT.

This clonotype has at least ten counts. The J gene is TRBJ2-7, the V gene TRBV7-6; 7 nucleotides match TRBD1. This CDR3 contains 16 residues. The ends lost 5 bases at V and 2 bases at J; junction bases unmatched: 12. From germline, CDR1 is SGHVS and CDR2 FNYEAQ. CDR3 loop: CASSQGGGPLAYEQYF. CDR3 DNA sequence: TGTGCCAGCAGCCAAGGGGGCGGGCCCTTGGCCTACGAGCAGTACTTC. The entire variable domain, with the rest obtained from reference TRBV7-6 and TRBJ2-7, is as follows: GAGVSQSPRYKVTKRGQDVALRCDPISGHVSLYWYRQALGQGPEFLTYFNYEAQQDKSGLPNDRFSAERPEGSISTLTIQRTEQRDSAMYRCASSQGGGPLAYEQYFGPGTRLTVT.

As regards this clonotype: A read error likely explains this, since a far larger clone differs by one base. The chain combines TRBV28 with TRBJ2-1; TRBD2 matches 9 bases. The germline CDR1 and CDR2 sequences are MDHEN and SYDVKM. Trimming cost V 5 bases and J 5 bases; bases outside gene matches: 13. This CDR3 comprises 17 residues. The CDR3 sequence: CASSTTPPAGGDNEQFF. The DNA of the CDR3 is TGTGCCAGCAGTACAACGCCCCCTGCGGGGGGGGACAATGAGCAGTTCTTC. Using reference TRBV28 and TRBJ2-1 for the parts outside the CDR3, the full variable domain is DVKVTQSSRYLVKRTGEKVFLECVQDMDHENMFWYRQDPGLGLRLIYFSYDVKMKEKGDIPEGYSVSREKKERFSLILESASTNQTSMYLCASSTTPPAGGDNEQFFGPGTRLTVL.

This clonotype was picked up many times. The chain has TRBV4-2 and TRBJ2-7, with D maybe TRBD2 (5 bases). Trimming stripped 0 bases from V and 3 bases from J, with 12 bases between. CDR1 is LGHNA and CDR2 is YNFKEQ in the germline V gene. The CDR3 extends over 15 amino acids. The chain's CDR3 is CASSQEASGIYEQYF. CDR3 nucleotides: TGTGCCAGCAGCCAAGAGGCAAGCGGAATCTACGAGCAGTACTTC.